This paragraph reports one T cell receptor (beta chain). The source of the sample is a study of Tregs in tolerant kidney transplant recipients. The table came from immunoSEQ multiplex PCR; TCRdb's copy has only in-frame clones and leaves some out. The data show 50,000 to 85,000 clones, with 92% seen just once and around 9.9% held by the top ten. This material consisted of CD8+ T cells from blood, taken before the transplant. The sequence derives from a human donor who received a combined kidney and bone marrow transplant.

DNA for the CDR3: TGTGCCAGCAGTGCGACAGGGGACTATGGCTACACCTTC. Protein: CASSATGDYGYTF. The V call is TRBV2, the J call TRBJ1-2; TRBD1 matches 8 bases. The CDR3 covers 13 residues. J gave up 3 bases and V 4 bases, and 1 base lay outside the gene matches. The germline V gene has CDR1 SNHLY and CDR2 FYNNEI. Based on the CDR3 plus reference TRBV2 and TRBJ1-2, the full variable domain is EPEVTQTPSHQVTQMGQEVILRCVPISNHLYFYWYRQILGQKVEFLVSFYNNEISEKSEIFDDQFSVERPDGSNFTLKIRSTKLEDSAMYFCASSATGDYGYTFGSGTRLTVV.